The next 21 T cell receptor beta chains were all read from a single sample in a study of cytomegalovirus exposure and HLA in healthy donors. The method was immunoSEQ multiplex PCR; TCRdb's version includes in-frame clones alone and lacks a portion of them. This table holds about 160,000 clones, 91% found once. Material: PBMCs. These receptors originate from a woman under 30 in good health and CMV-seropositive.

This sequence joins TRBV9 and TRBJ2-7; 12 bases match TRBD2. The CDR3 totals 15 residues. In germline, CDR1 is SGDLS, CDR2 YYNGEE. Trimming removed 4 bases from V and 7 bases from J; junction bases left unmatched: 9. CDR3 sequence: CASSPRLAGEGEQYF. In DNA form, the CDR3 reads TGTGCCAGCAGCCCTCGACTAGCGGGGGAAGGTGAGCAGTACTTC.

CDR3 sequence: CASSWKAGQERGDTQYF. The DNA for the CDR3 is TGCGCCAGCAGCTGGAAAGCGGGGCAGGAACGGGGAGATACGCAGTATTTT. The rearrangement uses TRBV5-1 and TRBJ2-3, with 7 bases aligning to TRBD2. Germline V gene data show CDR1 as SGHRS and CDR2 as YFSETQ. The CDR3 is 17 residues long. V trimming: 3 bases; J trimming: 5 bases; junction bases outside the gene matches: 15.

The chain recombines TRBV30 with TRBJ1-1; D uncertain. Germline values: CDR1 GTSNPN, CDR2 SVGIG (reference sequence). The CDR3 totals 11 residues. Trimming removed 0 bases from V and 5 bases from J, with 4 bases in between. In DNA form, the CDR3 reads TGTGCCTGGAGTGTTTCGACTGAAGCTTTCTTT. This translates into CAWSVSTEAFF. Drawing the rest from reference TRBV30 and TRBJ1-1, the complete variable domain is SQTIHQWPATLVQPVGSPLSLECTVEGTSNPNLYWYRQAAGRGLQLLFYSVGIGQISSEVPQNLSASRPQDRQFILSSKKLLLSDSGFYLCAWSVSTEAFFGQGTRLTVV.

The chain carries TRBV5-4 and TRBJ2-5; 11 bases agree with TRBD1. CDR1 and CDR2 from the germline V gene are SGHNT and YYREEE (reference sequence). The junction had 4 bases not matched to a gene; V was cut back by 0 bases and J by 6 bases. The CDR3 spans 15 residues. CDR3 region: CASSLAGTGGQTQYF. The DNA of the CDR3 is TGTGCCAGCAGCTTGGCCGGGACAGGGGGTCAGACCCAGTACTTC. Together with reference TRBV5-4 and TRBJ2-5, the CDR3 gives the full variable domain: ETGVTQSPTHLIKTRGQQVTLRCSSQSGHNTVSWYQQALGQGPQFIFQYYREEENGRGNFPPRFSGLQFPNYSSELNVNALELDDSALYLCASSLAGTGGQTQYFGPGTRLLVL.

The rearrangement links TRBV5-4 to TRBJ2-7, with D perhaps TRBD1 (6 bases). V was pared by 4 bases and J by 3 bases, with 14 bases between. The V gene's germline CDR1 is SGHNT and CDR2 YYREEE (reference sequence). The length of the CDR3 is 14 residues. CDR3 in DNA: TGTGCCAGCAGCACCGGGACAAAGGACTACGAGCAGTACTTC. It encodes CASSTGTKDYEQYF.

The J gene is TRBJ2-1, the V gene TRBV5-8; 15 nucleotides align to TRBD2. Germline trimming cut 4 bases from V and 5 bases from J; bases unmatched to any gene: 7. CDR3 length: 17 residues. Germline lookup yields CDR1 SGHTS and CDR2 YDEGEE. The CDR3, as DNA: TGTGCCAGCAGCCCTGGACTAGCGGGAGGGTGGGACAATGAGCAGTTCTTC. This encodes CASSPGLAGGWDNEQFF. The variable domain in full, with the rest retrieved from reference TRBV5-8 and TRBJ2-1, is EAGVTQSPTHLIKTRGQQATLRCSPISGHTSVYWYQQALGLGLQFLLWYDEGEERNRGNFPPRFSGRQFPNYSSELNVNALELEDSALYLCASSPGLAGGWDNEQFFGPGTRLTVL.

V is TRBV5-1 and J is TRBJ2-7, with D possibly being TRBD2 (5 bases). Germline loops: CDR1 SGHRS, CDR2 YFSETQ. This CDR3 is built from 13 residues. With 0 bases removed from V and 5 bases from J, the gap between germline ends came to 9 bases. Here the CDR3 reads CASSLGASNEQYF. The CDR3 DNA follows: TGCGCCAGCAGCTTGGGGGCTAGCAACGAGCAGTACTTC.

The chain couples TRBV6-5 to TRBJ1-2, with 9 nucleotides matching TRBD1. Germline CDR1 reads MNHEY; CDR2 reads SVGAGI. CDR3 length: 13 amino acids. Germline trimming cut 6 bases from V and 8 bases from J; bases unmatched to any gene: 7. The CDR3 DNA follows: TGTGCCAGCAGGACGACAGGGGGAACAGGCTACACCTTC. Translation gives CASRTTGGTGYTF.

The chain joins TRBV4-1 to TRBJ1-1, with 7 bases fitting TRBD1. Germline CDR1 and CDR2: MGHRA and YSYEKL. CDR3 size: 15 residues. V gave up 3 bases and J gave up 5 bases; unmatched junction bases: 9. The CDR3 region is CASSQRGGRSTEAFF. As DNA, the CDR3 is TGCGCCAGCAGCCAGAGAGGGGGCCGGTCGACTGAAGCTTTCTTT.

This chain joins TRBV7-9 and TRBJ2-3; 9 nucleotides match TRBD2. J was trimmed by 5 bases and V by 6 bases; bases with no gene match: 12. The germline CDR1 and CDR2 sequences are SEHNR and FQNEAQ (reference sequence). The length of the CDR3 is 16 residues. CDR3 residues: CASRLGGRAREDTQYF. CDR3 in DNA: TGTGCCAGCAGGCTAGGCGGGAGGGCCCGTGAAGATACGCAGTATTTT.

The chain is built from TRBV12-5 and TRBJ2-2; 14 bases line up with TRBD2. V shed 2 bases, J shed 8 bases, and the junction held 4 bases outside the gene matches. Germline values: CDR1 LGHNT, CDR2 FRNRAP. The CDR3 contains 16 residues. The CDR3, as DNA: TGTGCTAGTGGTTTGACGACTAGCGGGAGGGTGGGGGAGCTGTTTTTT. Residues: CASGLTTSGRVGELFF.

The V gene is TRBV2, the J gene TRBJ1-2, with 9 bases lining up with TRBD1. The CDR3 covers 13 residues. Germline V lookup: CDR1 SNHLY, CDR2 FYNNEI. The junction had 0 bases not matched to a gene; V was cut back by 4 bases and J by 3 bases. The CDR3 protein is CASSGDRDYGYTF. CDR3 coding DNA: TGTGCCAGCAGTGGGGACAGGGACTATGGCTACACCTTC.

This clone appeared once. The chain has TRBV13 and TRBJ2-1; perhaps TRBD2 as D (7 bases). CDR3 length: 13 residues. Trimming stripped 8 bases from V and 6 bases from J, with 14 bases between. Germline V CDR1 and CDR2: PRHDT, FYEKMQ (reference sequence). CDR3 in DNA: TGTGCCAGCGGGGGGGCCCCCTTCAATGAGCAGTTCTTC. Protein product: CASGGAPFNEQFF.

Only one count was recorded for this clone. The CDR3: CASSPSGQGASQPQHF. The DNA of the CDR3 is TGTGCCAGCTCACCCTCGGGACAGGGGGCCAGTCAGCCCCAGCATTTT. This chain joins TRBV18 and TRBJ1-5; TRBD1 agrees at 12 bases. V trimming: 3 bases; J trimming: 6 bases; junction bases outside the gene matches: 6. Per the germline V gene, CDR1 is KGHSH and CDR2 is LQKENI. This CDR3 has 16 residues.

The CDR3 DNA sequence: TGTGCCAGCAGTGGACTGGGCTCTGGAAACACCATATATTTT. Protein product: CASSGLGSGNTIYF. V and J are TRBV6-5 and TRBJ1-3; D uncertain. The V end was cut by 5 bases, the J end by 0 bases, with 8 bases between. CDR3 length: 14 amino acids. Germline loops: CDR1 MNHEY, CDR2 SVGAGI.

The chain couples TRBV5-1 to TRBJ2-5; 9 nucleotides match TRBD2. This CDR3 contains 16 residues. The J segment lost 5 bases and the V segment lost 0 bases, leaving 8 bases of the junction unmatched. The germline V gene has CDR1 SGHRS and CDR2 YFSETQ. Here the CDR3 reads CASSLVPRGGRETQYF. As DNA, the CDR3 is TGCGCCAGCAGCTTGGTTCCGCGGGGGGGCCGGGAGACCCAGTACTTC.

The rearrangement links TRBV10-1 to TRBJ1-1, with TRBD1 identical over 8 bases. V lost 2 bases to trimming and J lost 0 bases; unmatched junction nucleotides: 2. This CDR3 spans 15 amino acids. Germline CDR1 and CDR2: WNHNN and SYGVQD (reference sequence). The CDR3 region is CASSEKGQVNTEAFF. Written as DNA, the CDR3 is TGCGCCAGCAGTGAGAAGGGACAGGTGAACACTGAAGCTTTCTTT.

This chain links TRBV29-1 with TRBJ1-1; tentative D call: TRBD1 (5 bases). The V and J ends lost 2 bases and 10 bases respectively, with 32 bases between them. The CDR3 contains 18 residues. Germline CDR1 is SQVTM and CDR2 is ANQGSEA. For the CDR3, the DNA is TGCAGCGTTGAAATTGTGGGGGGAGGGGTCAAATCCCTGAGATCAGCTTTCTTT. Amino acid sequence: CSVEIVGGGVKSLRSAFF.

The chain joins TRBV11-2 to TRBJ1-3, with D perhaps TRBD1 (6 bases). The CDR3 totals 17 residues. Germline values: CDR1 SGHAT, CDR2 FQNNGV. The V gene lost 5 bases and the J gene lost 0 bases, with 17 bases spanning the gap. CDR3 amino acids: CASSTTGQPISGNTIYF. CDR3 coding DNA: TGTGCCAGCAGCACCACGGGACAACCTATCTCTGGAAACACCATATATTTT.

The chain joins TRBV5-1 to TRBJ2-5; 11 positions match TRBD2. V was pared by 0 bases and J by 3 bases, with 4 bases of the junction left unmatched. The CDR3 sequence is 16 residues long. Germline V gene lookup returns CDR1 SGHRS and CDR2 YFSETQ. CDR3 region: CASSLVGLAGKETQYF. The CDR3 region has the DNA TGCGCCAGCAGCTTGGTTGGACTAGCGGGCAAAGAGACCCAGTACTTC.

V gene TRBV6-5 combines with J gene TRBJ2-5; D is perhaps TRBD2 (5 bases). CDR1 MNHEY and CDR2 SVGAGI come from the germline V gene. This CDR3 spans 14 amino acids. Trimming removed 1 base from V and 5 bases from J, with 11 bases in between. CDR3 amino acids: CASSYFGKRETQYF. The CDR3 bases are TGTGCCAGCAGTTACTTTGGGAAGCGGGAGACCCAGTACTTC.